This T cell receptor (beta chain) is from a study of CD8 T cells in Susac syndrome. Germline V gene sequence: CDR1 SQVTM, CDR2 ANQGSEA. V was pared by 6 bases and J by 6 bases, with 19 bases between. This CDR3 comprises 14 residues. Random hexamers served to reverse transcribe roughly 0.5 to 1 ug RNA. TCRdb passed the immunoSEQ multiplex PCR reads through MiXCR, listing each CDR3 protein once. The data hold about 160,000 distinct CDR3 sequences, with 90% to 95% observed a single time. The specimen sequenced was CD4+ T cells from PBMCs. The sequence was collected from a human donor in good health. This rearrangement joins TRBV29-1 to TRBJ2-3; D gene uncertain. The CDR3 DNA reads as TGCAGCGTGCGATTTCGGACCGGATTGGATACGCAGTATTTT. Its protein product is CSVRFRTGLDTQYF.